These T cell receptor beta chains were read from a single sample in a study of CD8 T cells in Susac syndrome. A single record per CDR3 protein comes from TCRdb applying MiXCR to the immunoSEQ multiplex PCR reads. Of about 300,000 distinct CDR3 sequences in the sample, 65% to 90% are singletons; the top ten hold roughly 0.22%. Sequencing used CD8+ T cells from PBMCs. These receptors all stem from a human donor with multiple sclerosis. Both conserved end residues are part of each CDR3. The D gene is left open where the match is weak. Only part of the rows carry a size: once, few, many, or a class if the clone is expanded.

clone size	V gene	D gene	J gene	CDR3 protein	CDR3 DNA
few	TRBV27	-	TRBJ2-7	CASSWALSYEQYF	TGTGCCAGCAGTTGGGCCCTATCCTACGAGCAGTACTTC
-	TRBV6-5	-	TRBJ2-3	CASSYSKLADTQYF	TGTGCCAGCAGTTACTCGAAGTTAGCAGATACGCAGTATTTT
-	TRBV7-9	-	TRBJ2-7	CASSLGGPMGTHEQYF	TGTGCCAGCAGCTTAGGGGGGCCGATGGGGACCCACGAGCAGTACTTC
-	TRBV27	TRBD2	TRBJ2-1	CASTLGTSGNNEQFF	TGTGCCAGCACACTGGGGACTAGCGGTAACAATGAGCAGTTCTTC
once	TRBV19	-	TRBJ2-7	CASGYSYSYEQYF	TGTGCCAGTGGGTACAGTTACTCCTACGAGCAGTACTTC
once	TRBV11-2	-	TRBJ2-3	CASSFSGQDFTDTQYF	TGTGCCAGCAGCTTTTCGGGCCAGGATTTCACAGATACGCAGTATTTT
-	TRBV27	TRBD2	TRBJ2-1	CASTLLAGGPVGYNEQFF	TGTGCCAGCACCCTACTAGCGGGAGGGCCTGTAGGGTACAATGAGCAGTTCTTC
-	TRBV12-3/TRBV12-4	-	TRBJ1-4	CASSFFPGRAPNEKLFF	TGTGCCAGCAGTTTTTTCCCTGGCCGGGCTCCTAATGAAAAACTGTTTTTT
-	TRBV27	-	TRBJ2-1	CASQKLGHNEQFF	TGTGCCAGCCAAAAACTAGGTCACAATGAGCAGTTCTTC
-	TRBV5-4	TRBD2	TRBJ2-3	CASSFGLAGKGYDTQYF	TGTGCCAGCAGCTTTGGGCTAGCGGGAAAGGGGTATGATACGCAGTATTTT
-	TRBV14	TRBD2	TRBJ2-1	CASSHIAGGAYNEQFF	TGTGCCAGCAGCCATATAGCGGGAGGGGCCTACAATGAGCAGTTCTTC
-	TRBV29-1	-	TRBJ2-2	CSVLRDTGELFF	TGTAGCGTCCTAAGAGACACCGGGGAGCTGTTTTTT
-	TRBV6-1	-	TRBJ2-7	CASSPTSPLYEQYF	TGTGCCAGCAGTCCGACTTCCCCCCTATACGAGCAGTACTTC
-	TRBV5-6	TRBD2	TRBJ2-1	CASSFSSGSGDNEQFF	TGTGCCAGCAGCTTTTCTAGCGGGAGTGGCGACAATGAGCAGTTCTTC
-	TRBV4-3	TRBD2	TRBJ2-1	CASSRMSGGNEQFF	TGCGCCAGCAGCCGAATGTCGGGAGGGAATGAGCAGTTCTTC